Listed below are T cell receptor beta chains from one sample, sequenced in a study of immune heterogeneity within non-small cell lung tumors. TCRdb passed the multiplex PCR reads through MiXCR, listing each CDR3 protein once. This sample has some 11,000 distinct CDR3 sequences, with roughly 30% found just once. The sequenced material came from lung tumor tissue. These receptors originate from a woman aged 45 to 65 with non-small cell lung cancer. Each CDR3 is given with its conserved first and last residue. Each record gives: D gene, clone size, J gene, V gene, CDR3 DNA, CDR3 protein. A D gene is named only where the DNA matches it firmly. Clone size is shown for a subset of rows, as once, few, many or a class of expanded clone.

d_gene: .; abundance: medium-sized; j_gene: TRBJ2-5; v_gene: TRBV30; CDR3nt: TGTGCCTGGAGTGGAGGGGCAGGGACCCAGTACTTC; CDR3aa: CAWSGGAGTQYF
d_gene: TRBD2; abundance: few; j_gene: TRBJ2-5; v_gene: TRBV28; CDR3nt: TGTGCCAGCAGTTTCGAAGGACTAGCGGTACAAGAGACCCAGTACTTC; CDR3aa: CASSFEGLAVQETQYF
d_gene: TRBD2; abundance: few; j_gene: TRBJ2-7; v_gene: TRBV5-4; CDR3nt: TGTGCCAGCAGCAACCGTCCGGGACTAGCGTCCTACGAGCAGTACTTC; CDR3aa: CASSNRPGLASYEQYF
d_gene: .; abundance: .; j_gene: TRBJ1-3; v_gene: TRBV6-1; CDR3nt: TGTGCCAGCAAGGTCGACAGCCGCTCTGGAAACACCATATATTTT; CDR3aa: CASKVDSRSGNTIYF
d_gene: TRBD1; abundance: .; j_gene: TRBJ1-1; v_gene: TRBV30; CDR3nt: TGTGCCTGTTCAACCGGGACAGGGCCTGCGGGGGCTTTCTTT; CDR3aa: CACSTGTGPAGAFF
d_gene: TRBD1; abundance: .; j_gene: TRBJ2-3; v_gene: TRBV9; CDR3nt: TGTGCCAGCAGCGTAGGGGACAGTAGCACAGATACGCAGTATTTT; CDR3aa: CASSVGDSSTDTQYF
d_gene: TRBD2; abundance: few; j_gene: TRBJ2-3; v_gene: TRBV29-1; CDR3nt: TGCAGCGAGAGGGGGACTAGCGGGGGGGTCACAGATACGCAGTATTTT; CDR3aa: CSERGTSGGVTDTQYF
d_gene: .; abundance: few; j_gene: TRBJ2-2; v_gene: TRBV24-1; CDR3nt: TGTGCCACCAGTGATCCAGGTCGGCGCCCTACCGGGGAGCTGTTTTTT; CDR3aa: CATSDPGRRPTGELFF
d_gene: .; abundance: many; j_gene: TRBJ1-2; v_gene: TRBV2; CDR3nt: TGTGCCAGTCAGGAGAACTATGGCTACACCTTC; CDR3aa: CASQENYGYTF
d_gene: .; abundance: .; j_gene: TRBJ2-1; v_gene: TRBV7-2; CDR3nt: TGTGCCAGCAAAGGGGGGGGGTGGGGGGCAAGTGAGCAGTTCTTC; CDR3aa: CASKGGGWGASEQFF